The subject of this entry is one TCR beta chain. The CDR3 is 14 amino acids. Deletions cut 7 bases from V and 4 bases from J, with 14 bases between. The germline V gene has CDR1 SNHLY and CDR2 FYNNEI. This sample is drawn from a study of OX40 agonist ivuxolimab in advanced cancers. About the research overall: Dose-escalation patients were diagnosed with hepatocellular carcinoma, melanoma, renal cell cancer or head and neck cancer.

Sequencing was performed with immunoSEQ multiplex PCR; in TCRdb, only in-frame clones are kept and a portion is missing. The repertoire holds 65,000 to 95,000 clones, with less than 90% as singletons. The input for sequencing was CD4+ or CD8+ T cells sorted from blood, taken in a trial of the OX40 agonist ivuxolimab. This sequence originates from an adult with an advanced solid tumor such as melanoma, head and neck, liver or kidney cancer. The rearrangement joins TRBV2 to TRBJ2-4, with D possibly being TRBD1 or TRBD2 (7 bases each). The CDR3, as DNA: TGTGCCAGCACTCCTCAGGGGGGGAAAAACATTCAGTACTTC. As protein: CASTPQGGKNIQYF. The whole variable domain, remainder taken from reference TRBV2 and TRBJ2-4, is EPEVTQTPSHQVTQMGQEVILRCVPISNHLYFYWYRQILGQKVEFLVSFYNNEISEKSEIFDDQFSVERPDGSNFTLKIRSTKLEDSAMYFCASTPQGGKNIQYFGAGTRLSVL.